The 21 T cell receptor beta chains below come from one sample, sequenced in a study of blood T cell repertoires in COVID-19. Here immunoSEQ multiplex PCR was the method, and the copy in TCRdb shows in-frame clones only, minus some. The sample lists roughly 250,000 clones, more than 70% occurring once. Specimen: PBMCs or T cells enriched from blood (not recorded which). The receptors originated from a middle-aged woman with acute COVID-19.

This clone occurred once. This chain links TRBV7-3 with TRBJ2-7; 7 bases align to TRBD1. V dropped 5 bases and J dropped 6; count of bases not matched to a gene: 13. CDR3 size: 15 residues. Germline V gives CDR1 SGHTA, CDR2 FQGTGA. DNA for the CDR3: TGTGCCAGCAGCCCCATCAGGGACAGCTTTTCCGAGCAGTACTTC. It encodes CASSPIRDSFSEQYF. Full variable domain (missing parts from reference TRBV7-3 and TRBJ2-7): GAGVSQTPSNKVTEKGKYVELRCDPISGHTALYWYRQSLGQGPEFLIYFQGTGAADDSGLPNDRFFAVRPEGSVSTLKIQRTERGDSAVYLCASSPIRDSFSEQYFGPGTRLTVT.

The J gene is TRBJ1-1, the V gene TRBV10-1, with a tentative D call TRBD1 (6 bases). From germline, CDR1 is WNHNN and CDR2 SYGVQD (reference sequence). This CDR3 spans 15 amino acids. V lost 3 bases to trimming and J lost 3 bases, with 14 bases between them. CDR3 protein: CASSEGRGSDTEAFF. The CDR3 DNA sequence: TGCGCCAGCAGTGAAGGAAGGGGGAGTGACACTGAAGCTTTCTTT.

Here the CDR3 reads CASSLGGQNNEQFF. The CDR3 coding sequence is TGTGCCAGCAGCTTAGGTGGACAGAACAATGAGCAGTTCTTC. This sequence joins TRBV7-9 and TRBJ2-1, with a weak D call TRBD1 (6 bases). CDR3 length: 14 amino acids. Germline V gene data show CDR1 as SEHNR and CDR2 as FQNEAQ (reference sequence). The V and J ends lost 1 base and 5 bases respectively, with 9 bases between them.

The rearrangement links TRBV10-1 to TRBJ2-1, with TRBD1 identical over 9 bases. The germline CDR1 and CDR2 sequences are WNHNN and SYGVQD (reference sequence). The CDR3 runs to 13 residues. The V gene end was trimmed by 6 bases and the J gene end by 9 bases; junction bases not matched to a gene: 6. This chain's CDR3 is CASRGTGSTEQFF. Here the CDR3 DNA reads TGCGCCAGCAGGGGGACAGGGTCGACTGAGCAGTTCTTC.

V usage is TRBV9 and J usage is TRBJ2-3; TRBD1 might be the D (7 bases). The CDR3 runs 15 residues. The V end was cut by 0 bases, the J end by 11 bases, with 19 bases between. CDR1 and CDR2 (germline): SGDLS, YYNGEE. The CDR3 DNA follows: TGTGCCAGCAGCGTAGCCGGACAGGCGTTGGGGGGGCAGTATTTT. It specifies CASSVAGQALGGQYF.

The V call is TRBV10-3, the J call TRBJ2-5; 9 bases fit TRBD1. This CDR3 has 15 residues. Unmatched junction bases numbered 7, after V lost 3 bases and J lost 5 bases. CDR1 is ENHRY and CDR2 is SYGVKD in the germline V gene. The DNA for the CDR3 is TGTGCCATCAGTGACGCGACAGGGGGAAGGGAGACCCAGTACTTC. This gives the protein CAISDATGGRETQYF.

The chain links TRBV18 to TRBJ2-1; D perhaps matches TRBD2 (6 bases). CDR1 KGHSH and CDR2 LQKENI come from the germline V gene. Trimming removed 6 bases at V and 7 bases at J, with 19 bases between. The CDR3 contains 15 residues. For the CDR3, the DNA is TGTGCCAGCTCGGAGCAATGGGGGGAGCGGAATGAGCAGTTCTTC. Its protein is CASSEQWGERNEQFF.

The chain combines TRBV19 with TRBJ2-7; 10 nucleotides agree with TRBD2. J was trimmed by 6 bases and V by 6 bases; bases with no gene match: 8. Germline V lookup: CDR1 LNHDA, CDR2 SQIVND (reference sequence). The CDR3 is made up of 14 amino acids. CDR3 bases: TGTGCCAGTAGCGAGCGGGAGGGACCTTTCGAGCAGTACTTC. It specifies CASSEREGPFEQYF.

V gene TRBV6-5 combines with J gene TRBJ2-5, with 13 bases lining up with TRBD2. V lost 3 bases and J lost 7; bases outside the gene matches: 8. The CDR3 has 16 amino acids. Germline V gives CDR1 MNHEY, CDR2 SVGAGI. The CDR3 sequence: CASSYRTSGSGGTQYF. The CDR3 DNA follows: TGTGCCAGCAGTTATCGGACTAGCGGGAGTGGTGGGACCCAGTACTTC.

The V call is TRBV24-1, the J call TRBJ1-3; D gene ambiguous. This CDR3 contains 14 residues. With 9 bases removed from V and 0 bases from J, the gap between germline ends came to 11 bases. Germline V CDR1 and CDR2: KGHDR, SFDVKD. CDR3 amino acids: CATLRRSSGNTIYF. CDR3 nucleotides: TGTGCCACCCTACGTAGGAGCTCTGGAAACACCATATATTTT.

CDR3 amino acids: CASSLGAAQETQYF. In DNA form, the CDR3 reads TGCGCCAGCAGCTTGGGGGCAGCTCAAGAGACCCAGTACTTC. The rearrangement joins TRBV5-1 to TRBJ2-5; D not resolved. Trimming removed 0 bases from V and 2 bases from J, with 8 bases in between. There are 14 residues in the CDR3. CDR1 is SGHRS and CDR2 is YFSETQ in the germline V gene. The full variable domain, in which reference TRBV5-1 and TRBJ2-5 provide the parts outside the CDR3, is KAGVTQTPRYLIKTRGQQVTLSCSPISGHRSVSWYQQTPGQGLQFLFEYFSETQRNKGNFPGRFSGRQFSNSRSEMNVSTLELGDSALYLCASSLGAAQETQYFGPGTRLLVL.

This clone was counted once. The rearrangement uses TRBV6-4 and TRBJ2-2, with TRBD1 matching 9 bases. This CDR3 is built from 14 residues. Trimming at V came to 10 bases and at J to 7 bases, leaving 10 bases not matched to a gene. The V gene's germline CDR1 is MRHNA and CDR2 SNTAGT. The CDR3 reads CATRRRTGDGELFF. CDR3 coding DNA: TGTGCCACCCGACGACGGACAGGGGACGGGGAGCTGTTTTTT.

The genes are TRBV7-6 and TRBJ2-1, with no clear D. The CDR3 consists of 13 residues. Trimming removed 11 bases at V and 3 bases at J, with 14 bases between. CDR1 is SGHVS, CDR2 FNYEAQ, per germline. CDR3 sequence: CASSQAVYNEQFF. CDR3 bases: TGTGCCTCATCCCAGGCCGTCTACAATGAGCAGTTCTTC. The full variable domain, rest sourced from reference TRBV7-6 and TRBJ2-1, is GAGVSQSPRYKVTKRGQDVALRCDPISGHVSLYWYRQALGQGPEFLTYFNYEAQQDKSGLPNDRFSAERPEGSISTLTIQRTEQRDSAMYRCASSQAVYNEQFFGPGTRLTVL.

The V call is TRBV30, the J call TRBJ1-3; 12 nucleotides match TRBD1. Germline V lookup: CDR1 GTSNPN, CDR2 SVGIG (reference sequence). V dropped 8 bases and J dropped 3; count of bases not matched to a gene: 5. CDR3 length: 14 amino acids. In DNA, the CDR3 is TGTGCCGGGGACAGGGGGCTGGGTGGAAACACCATATATTTT. Protein sequence: CAGDRGLGGNTIYF.

The chain carries TRBV19 and TRBJ2-5, with TRBD1 as a possible D gene (5 bases). The germline V gene encodes CDR1 LNHDA and CDR2 SQIVND (reference sequence). This CDR3 has 14 amino acids. V was shortened by 4 bases and J by 0 bases, with 9 bases between the two germline ends. The CDR3: CASSTRQYQETQYF. The CDR3 DNA follows: TGTGCCAGTAGTACTCGACAGTACCAAGAGACCCAGTACTTC.

V is TRBV7-8 and J is TRBJ1-4; a weak D match, TRBD1 (6 bases). Germline V gene sequence: CDR1 SGHVS, CDR2 FQNEAQ. The CDR3 spans 16 residues. V lost 4 bases, J lost 8 bases, and 20 bases lay in between. CDR3 residues: CASSSGTQQGIEKLFF. The CDR3 region has the DNA TGTGCCAGCAGCTCTGGAACTCAACAGGGAATCGAAAAACTGTTTTTT.

The chain uses TRBV27 and TRBJ2-2; TRBD1 is a possible D gene (7 bases). In germline, CDR1 is MNHEY, CDR2 SMNVEV (reference sequence). CDR3 size: 14 residues. V gave up 4 bases and J gave up 5 bases, with 11 bases separating them. Written as DNA, the CDR3 is TGTGCCAGCAGTTCGCAGGGGGGAACCGGGGAGCTGTTTTTT. Residues: CASSSQGGTGELFF.

This clone was picked up a small number of times. The rearrangement links TRBV7-2 to TRBJ1-2; 7 bases agree with TRBD1. V lost 5 bases to trimming and J lost 4 bases; unmatched junction nucleotides: 13. CDR1 is SGHTA and CDR2 is FQGNSA in the germline V gene. The CDR3 is 16 residues long. The CDR3 region is CASSQTDRSSVYGYTF. As DNA, the CDR3 is TGTGCCAGCAGCCAGACGGACAGGTCCTCCGTCTATGGCTACACCTTC. The full variable domain, with the rest looked up from reference TRBV7-2 and TRBJ1-2, is GAGVSQSPSNKVTEKGKDVELRCDPISGHTALYWYRQSLGQGLEFLIYFQGNSAPDKSGLPSDRFSAERTGGSVSTLTIQRTQQEDSAVYLCASSQTDRSSVYGYTFGSGTRLTVV.

This rearrangement joins TRBV7-9 to TRBJ2-7, with D perhaps TRBD1 (5 bases). V gave up 2 bases and J gave up 2 bases, with 10 bases separating them. Germline V CDR1 and CDR2: SEHNR, FQNEAQ (reference sequence). CDR3 size: 14 residues. The CDR3 reads CASSLQGRAYEQYV. CDR3 sequence (DNA): TGTGCCAGCAGCTTACAGGGCAGGGCCTACGAGCAGTACGTC.

The rearrangement links TRBV5-1 to TRBJ1-2; D possibly corresponds to TRBD1 (6 bases). The CDR3 sequence is 15 residues long. The germline V and J ends were trimmed by 0 bases and 3 bases, with 12 bases remaining between them. Looked up from germline, CDR1 is SGHRS and CDR2 is YFSETQ. The CDR3 is CASSLAGQGYYGYTF. CDR3 sequence (DNA): TGCGCCAGCAGCTTGGCCGGGCAGGGGTACTATGGCTACACCTTC.

The genes are TRBV3-1 (or the pseudogene TRBV3-2) and TRBJ1-2; TRBD1 is a possible D gene (6 bases). Between the trimmed V and J ends, which lost 3 bases and 3 bases, there was a span of 14 bases. Germline-derived CDR1 and CDR2 are LGHDT and YNNKEL (reference sequence). The CDR3 has 15 amino acids. Written as DNA, the CDR3 is TGTGCCAGCAGCCACCACGGGACACCAGACTATGGCTACACCTTC. Translating gives CASSHHGTPDYGYTF.